These 8 T cell receptor beta chains were all obtained from the same sample, sequenced in a study of a mutant IDH1 vaccine in newly diagnosed glioma. Sequenced by immunoSEQ multiplex PCR; TCRdb stores in-frame clones only, minus some. Among roughly 54,000 clones listed, roughly 80% were seen once. Their antigen targets remain unknown. The time point is: week 35, safety follow-up. Vaccination used 300 ug of mutant IDH1 20-mer peptide per dose, with topical imiquimod. Sequences were derived from PBMCs, sampled from a glioma patient whose treatment included an IDH1 peptide vaccine. The receptors here all came from a woman aged 18 to 35 with glioma.

This clone was counted a single time. This chain links TRBV30 with TRBJ2-1; D is undetermined. CDR3 size: 13 residues. Between the trimmed V and J ends, which lost 4 bases and 0 bases, there was a span of 7 bases. Germline CDR1 reads GTSNPN; CDR2 reads SVGIG (reference sequence). The chain's CDR3 is CAWIPGSYNEQFF. The CDR3 DNA reads TGTGCCTGGATTCCTGGCTCCTACAATGAGCAGTTCTTC. The full variable domain, in which reference TRBV30 and TRBJ2-1 provide the parts outside the CDR3, is SQTIHQWPATLVQPVGSPLSLECTVEGTSNPNLYWYRQAAGRGLQLLFYSVGIGQISSEVPQNLSASRPQDRQFILSSKKLLLSDSGFYLCAWIPGSYNEQFFGPGTRLTVL.

The chain has TRBV28 and TRBJ2-2; perhaps TRBD1 as D (6 bases). The germline V gene encodes CDR1 MDHEN and CDR2 SYDVKM. Trimming left V 3 bases short and J 5 bases short, with 10 bases between. The CDR3 spans 14 residues. The CDR3 coding sequence is TGTGCCAGCAGTTTTTACAGGGAAACCGGGGAGCTGTTTTTT. The encoded protein is CASSFYRETGELFF.

CDR3 residues: CSVFNAGATYEQYF. As DNA, the CDR3 is TGCAGCGTTTTTAATGCCGGGGCGACCTACGAGCAGTACTTC. The chain has TRBV29-1 and TRBJ2-7; the D gene could be TRBD1 or TRBD2 (5 bases each). The CDR3 runs to 14 residues. Germline CDR1 and CDR2: SQVTM and ANQGSEA. Trimming pared 5 bases from V and 2 bases from J, leaving 16 bases between.

Details on this clone: A read error may produce the germline difference seen at one junction end. The rearrangement uses TRBV19 and TRBJ2-2; 9 bases map to TRBD2. Looked up from germline, CDR1 is LNHDA and CDR2 is SQIVND (reference sequence). CDR3 size: 15 residues. The CDR3 is CASRIAGANTGELFF. DNA for the CDR3: TGTGCCAGTAGGATAGCGGGAGCGAACACCGGGGAGCTGTTTTTT.

The V call is TRBV27, the J call TRBJ1-2; D not certain. The V gene's germline CDR1 is MNHEY and CDR2 SMNVEV (reference sequence). Trimming left V 8 bases short and J 5 bases short, with 9 bases between. CDR3 length: 11 residues. Here the CDR3 DNA reads TGTGCCAGCGGTCGGAATTATGGCTACACCTTC. Protein sequence: CASGRNYGYTF.

This clone was seen once. This chain uses TRBV4-1 with TRBJ2-7; D perhaps matches TRBD2 (5 bases). This CDR3 contains 15 residues. CDR1 and CDR2 from the germline V gene are MGHRA and YSYEKL. V dropped 0 bases and J dropped 1 base, with 10 bases sitting between them. In DNA form, the CDR3 reads TGCGCCAGCAGCCAAGACCTCGGGGAATCCTACGAGCAGTACTTC. This encodes CASSQDLGESYEQYF.

V and J are TRBV11-3 and TRBJ2-7, with no clear D. The CDR3 totals 12 residues. V was shortened by 0 bases and J by 4 bases, with 4 bases between the two germline ends. Germline CDR1 and CDR2: SGHNT and YENEEA. The DNA of the CDR3 is TGTGCCAGCAGCTTAGATCCTTACGAGCAGTACTTC. It codes for CASSLDPYEQYF.

J is TRBJ1-5 and V is TRBV27; no clear D. V shed 0 bases and J shed 1 base, with 7 bases lying between them. CDR3 length equals 15 residues. Germline V gene lookup returns CDR1 MNHEY and CDR2 SMNVEV (reference sequence). CDR3 in amino acids: CASSLSRGSNQPQHF. CDR3 coding DNA: TGTGCCAGCAGTTTATCGAGAGGAAGCAATCAGCCCCAGCATTTT.